These 10 T cell receptor beta chains were all obtained from the same sample, sequenced in a study of regulatory T cells in long-lasting Graves disease. As for time point: persistent/refractory GD, antithyroid drugs over 5 years with positive TRAb. The TCR library was prepared using RNA isolated from PBMCs. Sequencing libraries for TCR beta were prepared with iRepertoire HTBI primers and Arm-PCR of CDR3 regions. Each CDR3 protein gets one entry after TCRdb re-called the multiplex PCR reads with MiXCR. The table lists 350,000 to 450,000 distinct CDR3 sequences, about 20% of them singletons. Material: peripheral blood mononuclear cells (PBMCs), obtained when the disease was refractory, from a patient treated with antithyroid drugs. Receptors originate from a female donor with Graves disease.

In its sample, this clonotype was seen many times. The chain recombines TRBV29-1 with TRBJ2-7, with a tentative D call TRBD1 (5 bases). This CDR3 comprises 11 residues. From germline, CDR1 is SQVTM and CDR2 ANQGSEA. V was trimmed by 4 bases and J by 1 base, leaving 5 bases between them. The CDR3 loop reads CSVGQSYEQYF. The CDR3 coding sequence is TGCAGCGTTGGACAGTCCTACGAGCAGTACTTC.

This clonotype was seen a few times. The chain is built from TRBV3-1 and TRBJ1-6; 8 bases match TRBD1. In germline, CDR1 is LGHDT, CDR2 YNNKEL (reference sequence). This CDR3 spans 16 amino acids. The V segment lost 0 bases and the J segment 7 bases; nucleotides outside the gene matches: 5. The CDR3 loop is CASSQDLNRGNSPLHF. CDR3 coding DNA: TGTGCCAGCAGCCAAGATTTGAACAGGGGGAATTCACCCCTCCACTTT.

This clonotype was recorded a few times. The chain carries TRBV9 and TRBJ1-5, with no clear D. The germline V gene has CDR1 SGDLS and CDR2 YYNGEE. Trimming took 4 bases from V and 2 from J, leaving 10 bases between them. The CDR3 is 14 residues long. The CDR3 region is CASSRDPGNQPQHF. The CDR3 bases are TGTGCCAGCAGCAGGGATCCGGGCAATCAGCCCCAGCATTTT. Together with reference TRBV9 and TRBJ1-5, the CDR3 gives the full variable domain: DSGVTQTPKHLITATGQRVTLRCSPRSGDLSVYWYQQSLDQGLQFLIQYYNGEERAKGNILERFSAQQFPDLHSELNLSSLELGDSALYFCASSRDPGNQPQHFGDGTRLSIL.

This clonotype was picked up many times. The junction and the germline gene differ at one end; a read error may be behind it. Here the CDR3 reads CASSSGFLTGQMYF. In nucleotides, the CDR3 is TGTGCCAGCAGTTCGGGTTTTCTGACAGGCCAAATGTACTTC. The chain recombines TRBV12-3 or TRBV12-4 with TRBJ1-2; perhaps TRBD1 as D (6 bases). The CDR3 sequence is 14 residues long.

This chain connects TRBV6-5 to TRBJ1-1, with D possibly TRBD1 on 6 matching bases. CDR3 length: 14 amino acids. Germline V gives CDR1 MNHEY, CDR2 SVGAGI. V lost 4 bases, J lost 1 base, and 10 bases lay in between. The CDR3 coding sequence is TGTGCCAGCAGTTTTAGACAGGCGAACACTGAAGCTTTCTTT. It specifies CASSFRQANTEAFF.

The chain is built from TRBV20-1 and TRBJ1-1, with a possible D match to TRBD1 (6 bases). The CDR3 extends over 15 amino acids. Germline lookup yields CDR1 DFQATT and CDR2 SNEGSKA (reference sequence). The ends were cut back, 3 bases at V and 3 bases at J, with 17 bases in the middle. The CDR3 DNA reads as TGCAGTGCTAGTGGGGGGGGCAGGGGCTACACTGAAGCTTTCTTT. It is translated as CSASGGGRGYTEAFF.

Worth noting for this clonotype: The germline gene is not matched at one end of the junction; a read error may be the cause. V usage is TRBV11-3 and J usage is TRBJ2-2, with 12 bases lining up with TRBD2. The CDR3 extends over 16 amino acids. Germline values: CDR1 SGHNT, CDR2 YENEEA. CDR3 coding DNA: TGTGCCAGCAGCAAAAGACTAGCGGGAGACACCGGGGAGGTGTTTTTT. Its translation is CASSKRLAGDTGEVFF.

The chain recombines TRBV20-1 with TRBJ1-2; TRBD1 matches at 7 bases. Trimming at V came to 0 bases and at J to 7 bases, leaving 23 bases not matched to a gene. The germline V gene has CDR1 DFQATT and CDR2 SNEGSKA (reference sequence). The CDR3 has 19 amino acids. This CDR3 reads CSARDNLRQGLAALRGYTF. CDR3 sequence (DNA): TGCAGTGCTAGAGATAACCTCCGACAGGGATTGGCAGCTTTACGTGGCTACACCTTC.

This clonotype was seen a few times. The chain employs TRBV20-1 and TRBJ2-4; D ambiguous. V was clipped by 5 bases and J by 0 bases, with 14 bases between them. CDR3 size: 15 residues. Germline V gene lookup returns CDR1 DFQATT and CDR2 SNEGSKA (reference sequence). CDR3 DNA sequence: TGCAGTGCTCCCACCACCCAAACAGCCAAAAACATTCAGTACTTC. Its translation is CSAPTTQTAKNIQYF.

The chain employs TRBV7-2 and TRBJ2-3, with 10 bases that match TRBD1. The CDR3 contains 17 residues. Trimming took 1 base from V and 6 from J; bases not matched to a gene: 10. Germline V gives CDR1 SGHTA, CDR2 FQGNSA. DNA of the CDR3: TGTGCCAGCAGCTTAGATTTGAGACAGGGGGCAGTGGATACGCAGTATTTT. It is translated as CASSLDLRQGAVDTQYF.